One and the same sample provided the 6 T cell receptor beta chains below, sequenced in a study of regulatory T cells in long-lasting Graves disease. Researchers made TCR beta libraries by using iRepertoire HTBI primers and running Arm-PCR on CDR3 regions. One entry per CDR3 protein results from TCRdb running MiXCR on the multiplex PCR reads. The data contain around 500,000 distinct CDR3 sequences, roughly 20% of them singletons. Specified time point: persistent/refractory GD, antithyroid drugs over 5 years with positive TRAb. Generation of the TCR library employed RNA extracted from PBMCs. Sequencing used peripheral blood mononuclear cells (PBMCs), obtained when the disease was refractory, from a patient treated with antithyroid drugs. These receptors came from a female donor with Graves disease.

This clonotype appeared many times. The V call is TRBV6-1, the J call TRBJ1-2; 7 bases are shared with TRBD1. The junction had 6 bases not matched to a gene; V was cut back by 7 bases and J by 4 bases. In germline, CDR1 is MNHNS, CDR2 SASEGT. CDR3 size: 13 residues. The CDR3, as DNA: TGTGCCAGCATCCGGGACAGCCTCTATGGCTACACCTTC. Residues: CASIRDSLYGYTF.

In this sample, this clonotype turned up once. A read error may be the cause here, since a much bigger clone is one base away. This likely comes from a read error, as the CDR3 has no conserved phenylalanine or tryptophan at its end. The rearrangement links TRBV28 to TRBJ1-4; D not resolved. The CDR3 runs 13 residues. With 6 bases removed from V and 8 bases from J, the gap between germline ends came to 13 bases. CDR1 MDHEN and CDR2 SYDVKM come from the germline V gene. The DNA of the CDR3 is TGTGCCAGCAGGGGGAGGATTGAAGAAAAACTGTTTCTT. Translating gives CASRGRIEEKLFL.

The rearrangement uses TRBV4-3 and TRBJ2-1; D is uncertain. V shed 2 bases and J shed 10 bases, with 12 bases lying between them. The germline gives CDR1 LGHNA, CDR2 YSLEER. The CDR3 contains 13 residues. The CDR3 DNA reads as TGCGCCAGCAGCCAATTGAGATCGTGGGAGCAGTTCTTC. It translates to CASSQLRSWEQFF.

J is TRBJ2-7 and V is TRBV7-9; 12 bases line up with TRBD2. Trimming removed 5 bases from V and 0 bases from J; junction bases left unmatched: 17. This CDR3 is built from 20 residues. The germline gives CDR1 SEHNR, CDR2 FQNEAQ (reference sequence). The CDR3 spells CASSPTPGTSGFGDSYEQYF. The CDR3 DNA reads TGTGCCAGCAGCCCGACCCCCGGGACTAGCGGGTTTGGGGACTCCTACGAGCAGTACTTC.

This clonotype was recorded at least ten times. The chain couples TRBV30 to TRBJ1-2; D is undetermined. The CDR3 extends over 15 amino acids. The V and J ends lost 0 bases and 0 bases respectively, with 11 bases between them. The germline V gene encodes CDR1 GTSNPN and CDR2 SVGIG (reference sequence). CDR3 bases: TGTGCCTGGAGTGTACTGGGCGGATCTAACTATGGCTACACCTTC. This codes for CAWSVLGGSNYGYTF.

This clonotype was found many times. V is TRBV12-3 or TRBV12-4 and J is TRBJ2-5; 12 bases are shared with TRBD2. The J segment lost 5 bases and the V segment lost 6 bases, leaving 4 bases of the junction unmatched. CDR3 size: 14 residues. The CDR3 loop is CASRTSGRYETQYF. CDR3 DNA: TGTGCCAGCAGAACTAGCGGGAGGTACGAGACCCAGTACTTC.